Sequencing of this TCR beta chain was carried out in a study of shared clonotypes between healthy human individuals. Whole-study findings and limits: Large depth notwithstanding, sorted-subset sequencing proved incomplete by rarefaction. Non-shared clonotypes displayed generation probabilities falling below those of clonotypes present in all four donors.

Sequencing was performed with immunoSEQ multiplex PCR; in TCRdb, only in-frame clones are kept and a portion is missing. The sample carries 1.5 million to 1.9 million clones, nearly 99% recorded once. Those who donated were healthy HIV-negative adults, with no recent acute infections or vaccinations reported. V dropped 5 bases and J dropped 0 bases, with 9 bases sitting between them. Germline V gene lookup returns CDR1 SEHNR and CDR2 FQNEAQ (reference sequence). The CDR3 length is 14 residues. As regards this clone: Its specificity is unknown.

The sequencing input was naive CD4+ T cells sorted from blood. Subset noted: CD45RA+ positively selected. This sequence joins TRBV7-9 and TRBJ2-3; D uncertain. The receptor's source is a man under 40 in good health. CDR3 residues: CASSTDMSTDTQYF. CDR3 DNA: TGTGCCAGCAGCACAGATATGAGCACAGATACGCAGTATTTT.